This T cell receptor beta chain was sequenced in a study of T-cell reconstitution after alpha-beta-depleted transplantation in children (dated by TCRdb to the mid-2010s). Study-wide context: T-cell immune reconstitution after TCRalphabeta/CD19-depleted allogeneic hematopoietic cell transplantation in children was quantitatively tracked in the study by means of TCR repertoire profiling. General study outcomes and caveats: In some patients, high TCRbeta diversity at day 60 was attributed to recipient T cells and intrathymic progenitors that had survived conditioning. The apparently early recovery of alphabetaT-cell counts about two months after transplant reportedly depended on only several hundred rapidly expanded clones that came from non-depleted graft cells. Over the following months the frequencies of hyperexpanded clones went down, and after one year T-cell counts and TCRbeta diversity were mostly credited to newly produced T cells.

Per the publication, the treatment or condition label means: allogeneic hematopoietic cell transplantation with graft depleted of TCRalphabeta T cells and CD19 B cells. The children who served as transplant recipients had been given grafts of TCRalphabeta/CD19-depleted allogeneic hematopoietic cells. The junction shows trimming of 2 bases on V and 8 bases on J, and the gene matches do not reach 7 bases of it. From cysteine to phenylalanine, the CDR3 is 15 amino acids long. The kept DNA is CDR3 alone, 45 bases in frame from the first base. Library creation used PCR. TCRdb shows the sequencer as Illumina HiSeq 2500. TCR library preparation used molecular barcoding, with unique molecular identifiers applied to normalize quantification of the TCRbeta repertoire. TCRdb ran its own pipeline on the public reads, namely fastp trimming at Q25 and MiXCR clone calling, and kept in-frame beta chains. Every entry covers one CDR3 protein and lists the most common genes and DNA from its rows. The sample table lists roughly 790,000 distinct CDR3 sequences, about 15% of them with a count of one. Of the sample, around 5.3% falls within the top ten clones.

At least ten counts were recorded for this clonotype. Its antigen specificity is not known. Within one base of it there is no much larger clone, and no base qualities were kept. The V gene is TRBV12-3 or TRBV12-4 and the J gene is TRBJ2-1; 9 bases in between match TRBD1. Material: PBMCs, mostly from graft donor cells, obtained 360 days after TCRalphabeta/CD19-depleted stem cell transplant. This receptor was identified in a male patient between 10 and 17 years old who had a stem cell transplant for acute lymphoblastic leukemia, so the T cells may come from the graft donor. Read as DNA, the sequence is TGTGCCAGCAGTTTAAGGGACAGGGCGTGGTATGAGCAGTTCTTC. The translation is CASSLRDRAWYEQFF.